A single T cell receptor (beta chain) is shown here with its context. Its matching antigen is unknown. Treatment given: some 20 received Ad26.COV2.S at low or high dose, single or two shots; about five received placebo; per-sample allocation not given. The study sampled participants on day 63 after the first vaccine or placebo injection. These data originate in a study of Ad26.COV2.S vaccination and SARS-CoV-2 variants. Background on the study: The donor was enrolled in the Ad26.COV2.S arm of the COV1001 trial. Ad26.COV2.S, an intramuscular injection, was given once or twice 56 days apart. Overall study results and limits: While placebo recipients had lower spike-specific TCR breadth, vaccine recipients had more. Once vaccination had occurred, spike-specific CD8+ and CD4+ T cell responses reportedly showed substantial breadth.

Assay: immunoSEQ multiplex PCR; the TCRdb copy retains only in-frame clones and omits some. The sample carries about 680,000 clones, roughly 90% recorded once. The specimen was peripheral blood, collected in a trial of Ad26.COV2.S vaccine versus placebo. This TCR derives from a person aged 18 to 59 who received the Ad26.COV2.S COVID-19 vaccine or a placebo.

The CDR3 protein is CASSLEPGSNQPQHF. CDR3 sequence (DNA): TGTGCCAGCAGCTTAGAGCCGGGGAGCAATCAGCCCCAGCATTTT. The rearrangement uses TRBV7-2 and TRBJ1-5; D gene unclear. V lost 1 base and J lost 1, with 8 bases in between. Germline CDR1 and CDR2: SGHTA and FQGNSA. CDR3 size: 15 residues.